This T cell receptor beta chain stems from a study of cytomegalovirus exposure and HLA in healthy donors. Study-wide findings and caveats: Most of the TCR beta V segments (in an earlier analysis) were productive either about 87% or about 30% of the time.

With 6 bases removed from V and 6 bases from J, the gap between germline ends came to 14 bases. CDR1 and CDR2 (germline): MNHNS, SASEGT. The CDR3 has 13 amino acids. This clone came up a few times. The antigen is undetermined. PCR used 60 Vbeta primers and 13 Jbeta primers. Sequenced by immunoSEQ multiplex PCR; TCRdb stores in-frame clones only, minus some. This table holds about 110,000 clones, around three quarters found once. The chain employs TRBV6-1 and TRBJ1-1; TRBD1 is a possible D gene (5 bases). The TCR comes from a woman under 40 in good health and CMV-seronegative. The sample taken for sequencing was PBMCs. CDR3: CASSLGGIPEAFF. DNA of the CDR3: TGTGCCAGCAGCCTTGGGGGGATCCCTGAAGCTTTCTTT.